The next 10 T cell receptor beta chains were all read from a single sample in a study of Ad26.COV2.S vaccination and SARS-CoV-2 variants. Sequenced by immunoSEQ multiplex PCR; TCRdb stores in-frame clones only, minus some. Here the sample spans 40,000 to 55,000 clones, approximately 80% being singletons. The sample here was peripheral blood, taken after recovery from COVID-19. The source is a human donor who had recovered from COVID-19.

The rearrangement joins TRBV7-2 to TRBJ1-4; D gene unclear. V was clipped by 0 bases and J by 7 bases, with 12 bases between them. This CDR3 comprises 15 residues. Germline V gives CDR1 SGHTA, CDR2 FQGNSA. CDR3 amino acids: CASSLAGNLGEKLFF. CDR3 nucleotides: TGTGCCAGCAGCTTAGCTGGGAACCTTGGTGAAAAACTGTTTTTT. The full variable domain, rest sourced from reference TRBV7-2 and TRBJ1-4, is GAGVSQSPSNKVTEKGKDVELRCDPISGHTALYWYRQSLGQGLEFLIYFQGNSAPDKSGLPSDRFSAERTGGSVSTLTIQRTQQEDSAVYLCASSLAGNLGEKLFFGSGTQLSVL.

V is TRBV6-5 and J is TRBJ1-1; 7 bases are shared with TRBD1. The junction had 7 bases not matched to a gene; V was cut back by 4 bases and J by 5 bases. This CDR3 is built from 14 residues. Germline loops: CDR1 MNHEY, CDR2 SVGAGI. The CDR3 coding sequence is TGTGCCAGCAGTTTAACAGGGGATTGGACTGAAGCTTTCTTT. It codes for CASSLTGDWTEAFF.

The chain uses TRBV11-2 and TRBJ2-7, with 8 bases matching TRBD1. The length of the CDR3 is 15 residues. Trimming at V came to 3 bases and at J to 5 bases, leaving 9 bases not matched to a gene. Germline CDR1 and CDR2: SGHAT and FQNNGV. CDR3 nucleotide sequence: TGTGCCAGCAGCTTCAGGCGGGGACAGGCAAACGAGCAGTACTTC. This encodes CASSFRRGQANEQYF.

The rearrangement uses TRBV19 and TRBJ1-4; TRBD1 matches at 11 bases. This CDR3 has 15 amino acids. The junction had 7 bases not matched to a gene; V was cut back by 5 bases and J by 8 bases. Germline-derived CDR1 and CDR2 are LNHDA and SQIVND (reference sequence). Written as DNA, the CDR3 is TGTGCCAGTAGTCCCGGGACAGGGGGACGGGAAAAACTGTTTTTT. Protein: CASSPGTGGREKLFF. Using reference TRBV19 and TRBJ1-4 for the parts outside the CDR3, the full variable domain is DGGITQSPKYLFRKEGQNVTLSCEQNLNHDAMYWYRQDPGQGLRLIYYSQIVNDFQKGDIAEGYSVSREKKESFPLTVTSAQKNPTAFYLCASSPGTGGREKLFFGSGTQLSVL.

This chain joins TRBV3-1 (or the pseudogene TRBV3-2) and TRBJ2-5, with 7 bases aligning to TRBD1. Losses at the gene ends were 3 bases for V and 5 bases for J; bases not matched to a gene: 9. Germline V gene sequence: CDR1 LGHDT, CDR2 YNNKEL (reference sequence). This CDR3 has 15 amino acids. CDR3 amino acids: CASSQAYRGPETQYF. The CDR3 DNA sequence: TGTGCCAGCAGCCAGGCATATAGGGGGCCTGAGACCCAGTACTTC.

V and J are TRBV5-1 and TRBJ2-3; D remains ambiguous. V gave up 0 bases and J gave up 4 bases, with 12 bases separating them. Germline V gives CDR1 SGHRS, CDR2 YFSETQ. The length of the CDR3 is 15 residues. CDR3 bases: TGCGCCAGCAGCTTGGTCCCGGAGACCCCAGATACGCAGTATTTT. Translation gives CASSLVPETPDTQYF.

This clone came up once. This rearrangement joins TRBV7-9 to TRBJ1-1; D call uncertain. This CDR3 contains 14 residues. Trimming left V 7 bases short and J 2 bases short, with 14 bases between. Germline lookup yields CDR1 SEHNR and CDR2 FQNEAQ (reference sequence). This CDR3 reads CASTNPARNTEAFF. DNA of the CDR3: TGTGCCAGCACCAACCCAGCCCGTAACACTGAAGCTTTCTTT.

This chain connects TRBV20-1 to TRBJ2-2, with D perhaps matching TRBD1 (5 bases). Germline loops: CDR1 DFQATT, CDR2 SNEGSKA (reference sequence). The CDR3 sequence is 13 residues long. Trimming took off 3 bases at V and 5 bases at J, with 10 bases between the two ends. The CDR3 DNA reads TGCAGTGCTAGTGACAGACCAACCGGGGAGCTGTTTTTT. This sequence encodes CSASDRPTGELFF.

This rearrangement joins TRBV11-2 to TRBJ1-1; tentative D call: TRBD1 (6 bases). V dropped 0 bases and J dropped 4 bases, with 9 bases sitting between them. CDR3 length equals 14 residues. CDR1 is SGHAT, CDR2 FQNNGV, per germline. The CDR3 spells CASSLDRGGTEAFF. The DNA for the CDR3 is TGTGCCAGCAGCTTAGATAGGGGGGGCACTGAAGCTTTCTTT.

The chain links TRBV29-1 to TRBJ1-2; 8 bases fit TRBD1. Losses at the gene ends were 3 bases for V and 5 bases for J; bases not matched to a gene: 8. This CDR3 comprises 14 residues. CDR1 is SQVTM, CDR2 ANQGSEA, per germline. The CDR3 sequence: CSVEAGGSRYGYTF. DNA of the CDR3: TGCAGCGTTGAGGCAGGGGGCTCCCGGTATGGCTACACCTTC.